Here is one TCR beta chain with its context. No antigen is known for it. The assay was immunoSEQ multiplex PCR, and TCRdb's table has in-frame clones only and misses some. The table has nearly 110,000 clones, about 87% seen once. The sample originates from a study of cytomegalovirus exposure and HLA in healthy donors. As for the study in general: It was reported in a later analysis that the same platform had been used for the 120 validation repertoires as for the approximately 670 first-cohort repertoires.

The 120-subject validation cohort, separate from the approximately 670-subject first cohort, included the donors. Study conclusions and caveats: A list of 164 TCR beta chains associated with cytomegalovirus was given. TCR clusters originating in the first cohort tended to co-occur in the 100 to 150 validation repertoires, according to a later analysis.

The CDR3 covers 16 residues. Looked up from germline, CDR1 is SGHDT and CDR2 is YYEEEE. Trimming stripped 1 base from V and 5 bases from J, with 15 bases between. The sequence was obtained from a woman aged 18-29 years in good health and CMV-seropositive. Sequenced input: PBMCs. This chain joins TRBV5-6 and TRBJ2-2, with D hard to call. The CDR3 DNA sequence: TGTGCCAGCAGCTTGATAGGAGTAGCCCTAACCGGGGAGCTGTTTTTT. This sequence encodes CASSLIGVALTGELFF.